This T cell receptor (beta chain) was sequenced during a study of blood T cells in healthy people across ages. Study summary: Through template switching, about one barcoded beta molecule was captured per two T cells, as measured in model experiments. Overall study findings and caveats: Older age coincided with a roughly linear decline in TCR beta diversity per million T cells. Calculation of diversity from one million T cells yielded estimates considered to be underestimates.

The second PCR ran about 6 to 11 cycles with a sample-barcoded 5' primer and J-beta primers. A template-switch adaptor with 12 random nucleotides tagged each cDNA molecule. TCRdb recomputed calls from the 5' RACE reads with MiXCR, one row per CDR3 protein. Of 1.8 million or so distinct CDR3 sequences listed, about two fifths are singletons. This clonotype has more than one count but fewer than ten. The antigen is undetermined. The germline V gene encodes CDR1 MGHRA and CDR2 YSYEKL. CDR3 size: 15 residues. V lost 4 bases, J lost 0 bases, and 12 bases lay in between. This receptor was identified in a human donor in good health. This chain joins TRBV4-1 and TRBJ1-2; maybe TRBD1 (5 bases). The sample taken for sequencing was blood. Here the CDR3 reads CASSPMDTTNYGYTF. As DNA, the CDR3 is TGCGCCAGCAGCCCGATGGACACCACTAACTATGGCTACACCTTC.